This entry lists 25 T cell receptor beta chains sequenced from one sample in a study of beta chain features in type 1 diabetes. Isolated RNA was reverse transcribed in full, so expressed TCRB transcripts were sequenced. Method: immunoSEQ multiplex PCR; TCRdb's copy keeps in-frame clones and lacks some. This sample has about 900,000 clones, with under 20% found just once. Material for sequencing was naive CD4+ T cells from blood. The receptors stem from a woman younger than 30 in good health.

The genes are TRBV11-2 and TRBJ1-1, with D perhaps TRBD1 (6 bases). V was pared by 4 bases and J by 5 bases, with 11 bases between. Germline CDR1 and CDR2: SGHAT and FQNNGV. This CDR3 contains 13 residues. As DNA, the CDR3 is TGTGCCAGCAGCTCCCGGGGGCGGACTGAAGCTTTCTTT. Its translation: CASSSRGRTEAFF.

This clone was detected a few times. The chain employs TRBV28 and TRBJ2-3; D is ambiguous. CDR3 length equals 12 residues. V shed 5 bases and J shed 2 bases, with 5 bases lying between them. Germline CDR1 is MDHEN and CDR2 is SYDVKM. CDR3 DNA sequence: TGTGCCAGCAGTGGGTACACAGATACGCAGTATTTT. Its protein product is CASSGYTDTQYF.

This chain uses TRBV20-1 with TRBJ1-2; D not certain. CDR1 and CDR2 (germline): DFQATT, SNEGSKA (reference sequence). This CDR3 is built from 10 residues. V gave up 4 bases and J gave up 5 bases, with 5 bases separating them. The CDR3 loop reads CSANRYGYTF. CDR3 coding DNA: TGCAGTGCTAACCGGTATGGCTACACCTTC.

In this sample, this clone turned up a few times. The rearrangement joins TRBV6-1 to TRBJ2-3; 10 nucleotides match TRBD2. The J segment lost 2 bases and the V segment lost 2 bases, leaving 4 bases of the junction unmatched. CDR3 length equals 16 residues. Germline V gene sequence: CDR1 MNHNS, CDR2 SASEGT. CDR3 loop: CASSELAGGNTDTQYF. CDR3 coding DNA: TGTGCCAGCAGTGAATTAGCGGGAGGCAACACAGATACGCAGTATTTT.

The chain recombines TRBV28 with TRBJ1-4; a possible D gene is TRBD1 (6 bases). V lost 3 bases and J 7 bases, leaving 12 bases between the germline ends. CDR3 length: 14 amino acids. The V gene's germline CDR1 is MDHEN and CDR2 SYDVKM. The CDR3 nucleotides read TGTGCCAGCAGTTTTCCAGGGGTTGGTGAAAAACTGTTTTTT. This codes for CASSFPGVGEKLFF.

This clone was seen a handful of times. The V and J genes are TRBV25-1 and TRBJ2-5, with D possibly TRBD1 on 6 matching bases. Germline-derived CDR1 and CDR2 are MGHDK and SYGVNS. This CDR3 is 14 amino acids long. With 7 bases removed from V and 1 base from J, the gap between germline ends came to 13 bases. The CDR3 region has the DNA TGTGCCAGCACTACAGGGTTTCCCCAAGAGACCCAGTACTTC. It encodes CASTTGFPQETQYF.

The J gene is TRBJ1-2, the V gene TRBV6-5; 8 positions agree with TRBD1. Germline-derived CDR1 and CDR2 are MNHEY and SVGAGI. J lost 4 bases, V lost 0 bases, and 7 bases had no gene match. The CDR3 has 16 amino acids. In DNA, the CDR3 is TGTGCCAGCAGTTACTCCATGGACAGGGCAGCCTATGGCTACACCTTC. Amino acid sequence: CASSYSMDRAAYGYTF.

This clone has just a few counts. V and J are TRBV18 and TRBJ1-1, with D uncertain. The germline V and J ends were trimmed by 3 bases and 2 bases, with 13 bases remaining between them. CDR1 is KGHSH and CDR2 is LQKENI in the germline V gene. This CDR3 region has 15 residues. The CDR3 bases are TGTGCCAGCTCACCTCTGGTAACGGTAAACACTGAAGCTTTCTTT. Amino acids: CASSPLVTVNTEAFF. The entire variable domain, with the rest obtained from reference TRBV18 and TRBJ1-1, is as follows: NAGVMQNPRHLVRRRGQEARLRCSPMKGHSHVYWYRQLPEEGLKFMVYLQKENIIDESGMPKERFSAEFPKEGPSILRIQQVVRGDSAAYFCASSPLVTVNTEAFFGQGTRLTVV.

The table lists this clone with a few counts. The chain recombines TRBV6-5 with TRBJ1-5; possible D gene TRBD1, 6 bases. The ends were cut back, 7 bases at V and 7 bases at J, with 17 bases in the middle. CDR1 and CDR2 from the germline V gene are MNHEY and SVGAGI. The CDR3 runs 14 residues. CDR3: CASTGHDAGQPQHF. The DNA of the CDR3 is TGTGCCAGCACGGGACACGATGCGGGGCAGCCCCAGCATTTT.

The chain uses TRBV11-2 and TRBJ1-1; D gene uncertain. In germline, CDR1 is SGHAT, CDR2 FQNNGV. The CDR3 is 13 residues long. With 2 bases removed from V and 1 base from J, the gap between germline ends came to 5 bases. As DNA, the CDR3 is TGTGCCAGCAGCTTAATAAAGAACACTGAAGCTTTCTTT. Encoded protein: CASSLIKNTEAFF.

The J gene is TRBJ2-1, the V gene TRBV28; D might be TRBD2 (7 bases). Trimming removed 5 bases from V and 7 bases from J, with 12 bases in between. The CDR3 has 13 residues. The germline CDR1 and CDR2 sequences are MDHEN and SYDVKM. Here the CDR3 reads CASSHGGRNEQFF. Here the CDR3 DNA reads TGTGCCAGCAGTCACGGGGGGCGGAATGAGCAGTTCTTC.

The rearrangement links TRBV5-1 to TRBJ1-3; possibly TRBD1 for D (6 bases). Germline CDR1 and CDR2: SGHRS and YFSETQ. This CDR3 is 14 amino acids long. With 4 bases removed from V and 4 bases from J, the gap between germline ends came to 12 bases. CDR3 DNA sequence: TGCGCCAGCAGCGGGACGGGACACGGAAACACCATATATTTT. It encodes CASSGTGHGNTIYF.

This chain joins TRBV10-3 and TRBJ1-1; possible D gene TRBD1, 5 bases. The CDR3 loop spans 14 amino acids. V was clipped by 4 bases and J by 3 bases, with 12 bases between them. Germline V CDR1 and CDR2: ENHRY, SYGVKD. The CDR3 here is CAISGTLLDTEAFF. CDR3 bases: TGTGCCATCAGTGGGACACTCCTGGACACTGAAGCTTTCTTT.

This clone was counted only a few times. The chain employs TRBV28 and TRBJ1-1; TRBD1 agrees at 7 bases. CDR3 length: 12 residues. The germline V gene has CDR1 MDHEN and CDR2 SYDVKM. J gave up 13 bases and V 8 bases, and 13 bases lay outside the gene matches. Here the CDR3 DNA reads TGTGCCAGCTCGGTGCAGGGGGTTCGGTTTTTCTTT. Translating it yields CASSVQGVRFFF.

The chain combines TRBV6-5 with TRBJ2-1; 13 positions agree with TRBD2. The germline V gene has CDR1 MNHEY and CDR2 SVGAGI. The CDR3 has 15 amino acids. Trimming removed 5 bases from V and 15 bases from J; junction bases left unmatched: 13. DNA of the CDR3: TGTGCCAGCAGTCCTGTCGACCCTACTAGCGGGAGGGCGTTCTTC. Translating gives CASSPVDPTSGRAFF.

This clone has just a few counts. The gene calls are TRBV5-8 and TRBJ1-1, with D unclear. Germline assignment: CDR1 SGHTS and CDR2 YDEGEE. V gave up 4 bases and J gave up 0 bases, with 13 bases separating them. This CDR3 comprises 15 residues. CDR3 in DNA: TGTGCCAGCAGCACGGGCCTACTATTGAACACTGAAGCTTTCTTT. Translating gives CASSTGLLLNTEAFF.

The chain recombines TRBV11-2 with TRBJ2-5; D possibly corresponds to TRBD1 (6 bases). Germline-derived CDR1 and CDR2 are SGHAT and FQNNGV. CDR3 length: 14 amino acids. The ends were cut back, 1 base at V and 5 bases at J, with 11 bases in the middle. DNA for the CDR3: TGTGCCAGCAGCTTAGTTCGGGACATCGAGACCCAGTACTTC. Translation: CASSLVRDIETQYF.

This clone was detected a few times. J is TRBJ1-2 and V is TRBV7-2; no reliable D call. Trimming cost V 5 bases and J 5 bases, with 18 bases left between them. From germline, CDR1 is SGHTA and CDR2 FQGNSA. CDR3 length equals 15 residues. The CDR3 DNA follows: TGTGCCAGCAGCCCTCCGACACGGCCCGGTTATGGCTACACCTTC. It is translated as CASSPPTRPGYGYTF. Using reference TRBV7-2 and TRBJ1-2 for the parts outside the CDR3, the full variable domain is GAGVSQSPSNKVTEKGKDVELRCDPISGHTALYWYRQSLGQGLEFLIYFQGNSAPDKSGLPSDRFSAERTGGSVSTLTIQRTQQEDSAVYLCASSPPTRPGYGYTFGSGTRLTVV.

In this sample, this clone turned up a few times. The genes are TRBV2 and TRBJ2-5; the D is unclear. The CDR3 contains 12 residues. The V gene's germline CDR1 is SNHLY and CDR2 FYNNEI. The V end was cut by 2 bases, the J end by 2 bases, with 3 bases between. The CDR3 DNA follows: TGTGCCAGCAGTGAACAACAAGAGACCCAGTACTTC. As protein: CASSEQQETQYF. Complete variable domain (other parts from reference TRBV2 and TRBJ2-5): EPEVTQTPSHQVTQMGQEVILRCVPISNHLYFYWYRQILGQKVEFLVSFYNNEISEKSEIFDDQFSVERPDGSNFTLKIRSTKLEDSAMYFCASSEQQETQYFGPGTRLLVL.

CDR3 sequence (DNA): TGTGCCAGCAACACTCTAGCGGGAAGCACAGATACGCAGTATTTT. Its protein is CASNTLAGSTDTQYF. This chain joins TRBV7-2 and TRBJ2-3; 9 positions match TRBD2. The germline CDR1 and CDR2 sequences are SGHTA and FQGNSA. Germline trimming cut 7 bases from V and 0 bases from J; bases unmatched to any gene: 5. The CDR3 extends over 15 amino acids.

Written as DNA, the CDR3 is TGTGCCAGCAGCGTAGGGGGCAGAAACAATGAGCAGTTCTTC. Its translation: CASSVGGRNNEQFF. This chain connects TRBV9 to TRBJ2-1, with D possibly TRBD1 on 5 matching bases. CDR1 SGDLS and CDR2 YYNGEE come from the germline V gene. Trimming removed 0 bases at V and 5 bases at J, with 9 bases between. This CDR3 spans 14 amino acids.

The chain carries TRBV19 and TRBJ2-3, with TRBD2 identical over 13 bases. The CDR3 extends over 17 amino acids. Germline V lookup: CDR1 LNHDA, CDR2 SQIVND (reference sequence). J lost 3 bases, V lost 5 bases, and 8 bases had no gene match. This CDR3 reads CASSGKLAGGPTDTQYF. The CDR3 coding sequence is TGTGCCAGTAGTGGAAAACTAGCGGGAGGGCCTACAGATACGCAGTATTTT.

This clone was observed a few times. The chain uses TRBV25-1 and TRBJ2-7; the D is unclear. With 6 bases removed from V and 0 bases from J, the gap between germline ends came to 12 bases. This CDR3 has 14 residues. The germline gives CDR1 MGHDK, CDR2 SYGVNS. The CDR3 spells CASSPDLISYEQYF. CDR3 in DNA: TGTGCCAGCAGCCCCGACTTGATCTCCTACGAGCAGTACTTC.

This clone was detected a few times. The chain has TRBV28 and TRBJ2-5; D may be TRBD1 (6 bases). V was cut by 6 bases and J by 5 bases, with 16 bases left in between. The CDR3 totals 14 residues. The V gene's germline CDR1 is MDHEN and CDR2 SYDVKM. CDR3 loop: CASSPSGHGETQYF. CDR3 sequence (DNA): TGTGCCAGCAGCCCGTCGGGACACGGGGAGACCCAGTACTTC.

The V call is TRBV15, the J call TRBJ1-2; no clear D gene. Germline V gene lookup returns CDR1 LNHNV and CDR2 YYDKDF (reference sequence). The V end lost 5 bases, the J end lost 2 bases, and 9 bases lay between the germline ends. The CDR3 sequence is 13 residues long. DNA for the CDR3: TGTGCCACCAGCCCAGTCAGCAACTATGGCTACACCTTC. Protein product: CATSPVSNYGYTF.